The next 13 T cell receptor beta chains were all read from a single sample in a study of T cells of healthy individuals (dated by TCRdb to the late 2010s). The method behind the library was 5' RACE. The listed sequencing device is Illumina MiSeq. In TCRdb, the public reads were trimmed at Q25 with fastp and aligned with MiXCR, with productive beta chains retained. Merged by CDR3 protein, the rows form single entries marked with the most common genes and DNA. The sample table records around 63,000 distinct CDR3 sequences; 15% to 20% of these occur just once. The top ten clonotypes cover less than 6% of the sample. The receptors here all came from a human donor in good health.

This clonotype appeared a few times. Here the CDR3 DNA reads TGTGCCACCAGTGATTTGTGGGACAGACAAGAGACCCAGTACTTC. Protein: CATSDLWDRQETQYF. This rearrangement joins TRBV24-1 to TRBJ2-5; 7 bases are a match to TRBD1. The trim removed 0 bases at V and 2 bases at J, leaving 2 bases unmatched. In germline, CDR1 is KGHDR, CDR2 SFDVKD. The CDR3 consists of 15 residues.

This clonotype was seen a few times. This chain joins TRBV27 and TRBJ1-5, with TRBD1 matching over 9 bases. Germline trimming cut 5 bases from V and 5 bases from J; bases unmatched to any gene: 4. This CDR3 has 14 amino acids. The germline V gene has CDR1 MNHEY and CDR2 SMNVEV (reference sequence). CDR3 sequence: CASSPRQGDQPQHF. In DNA form, the CDR3 reads TGTGCCAGCAGTCCACGACAGGGGGATCAGCCCCAGCATTTT.

This chain connects TRBV14 to TRBJ1-1; perhaps TRBD1 as D (5 bases). Germline V gene lookup returns CDR1 SGHDN and CDR2 FVKESK. Trimming took 4 bases from V and 4 from J, leaving 10 bases between them. The CDR3 spans 13 residues. The CDR3 nucleotides are TGTGCCAGCAGCCTGGGACGGCTCACTGAAGCTTTCTTT. This sequence encodes CASSLGRLTEAFF. The entire variable domain, with the rest obtained from reference TRBV14 and TRBJ1-1, is as follows: EAGVTQFPSHSVIEKGQTVTLRCDPISGHDNLYWYRRVMGKEIKFLLHFVKESKQDESGMPNNRFLAERTGGTYSTLKVQPAELEDSGVYFCASSLGRLTEAFFGQGTRLTVV.

This clonotype was seen at least ten times. This rearrangement joins TRBV27 to TRBJ1-6; the match to TRBD1 covers 11 bases. V lost 0 bases, J lost 8 bases, and 9 bases stayed unmatched. The germline gives CDR1 MNHEY, CDR2 SMNVEV (reference sequence). CDR3 length: 18 residues. This chain's CDR3 is CASSLSSRTGGKHSPLHF. The DNA of the CDR3 is TGTGCCAGCAGTTTATCGTCAAGGACAGGGGGCAAGCATTCACCCCTCCACTTT.

This clonotype was picked up a small number of times. This chain links TRBV28 with TRBJ2-7, with 9 bases fitting TRBD2. Germline CDR1 MDHEN, CDR2 SYDVKM. This CDR3 region has 14 residues. The J segment lost 5 bases and the V segment lost 7 bases, leaving 9 bases of the junction unmatched. The CDR3 bases are TGTGCCAGCACCCAGGCGGGAGGGTCAAACGAGCAGTACTTC. This sequence encodes CASTQAGGSNEQYF.

The chain is built from TRBV5-6 and TRBJ2-3; D is perhaps TRBD1 (6 bases). CDR1 is SGHDT and CDR2 is YYEEEE in the germline V gene. The CDR3 is 15 amino acids. Trimming removed 4 bases at V and 4 bases at J, with 16 bases between. DNA of the CDR3: TGTGCCAGCAGCACTCAGGGGAGCAGTGCAGATACGCAGTATTTT. Protein: CASSTQGSSADTQYF.

This clonotype appeared a few times. The chain carries TRBV30 and TRBJ1-1, with D possibly TRBD1 on 6 matching bases. Germline CDR1 is GTSNPN and CDR2 is SVGIG (reference sequence). Trimming cost V 3 bases and J 4 bases, with 18 bases left between them. The CDR3 runs 15 residues. CDR3 amino acids: CAWRPAGQFPTEAFF. In DNA form, the CDR3 reads TGTGCCTGGAGACCCGCCGGACAGTTTCCCACTGAAGCTTTCTTT.

V usage is TRBV2 and J usage is TRBJ2-7; the D gene is possibly TRBD2 (6 bases). Deletions cut 3 bases from V and 2 bases from J, with 14 bases between. The CDR3 is 15 residues long. Germline V gene data show CDR1 as SNHLY and CDR2 as FYNNEI. CDR3: CASSEGEEVTYEQYF. The CDR3 DNA follows: TGTGCCAGCAGTGAGGGGGAGGAGGTCACCTACGAGCAGTACTTC.

The chain joins TRBV5-1 to TRBJ2-1, with D possibly called TRBD1 or TRBD2 (5 bases each). In germline, CDR1 is SGHRS, CDR2 YFSETQ. The CDR3 loop spans 14 amino acids. The V and J ends lost 1 base and 5 bases respectively, with 10 bases between them. The CDR3 DNA is TGCGCCAGCAGCTTGCGTGGGACCAACAATGAGCAGTTCTTC. As protein: CASSLRGTNNEQFF.

The gene calls are TRBV4-2 and TRBJ1-3, with 10 bases lining up with TRBD1. CDR1 is LGHNA and CDR2 is YNFKEQ in the germline V gene. The CDR3 is 17 amino acids. Trimming removed 0 bases from V and 2 bases from J; junction bases left unmatched: 4. CDR3 nucleotides: TGTGCCAGCAGCCAAGATAGAGGACAGGGGGCTGGAAACACCATATATTTT. Translation gives CASSQDRGQGAGNTIYF.

This clonotype has just a few counts. This chain connects TRBV5-1 to TRBJ2-7; possible D gene TRBD1, 5 bases. Trimming pared 2 bases from V and 3 bases from J, leaving 6 bases between. Germline loops: CDR1 SGHRS, CDR2 YFSETQ. This CDR3 has 12 residues. The CDR3 spells CASSFDSYEQYF. CDR3 nucleotides: TGCGCCAGCAGCTTCGACAGCTACGAGCAGTACTTC.

This clonotype has more than one count but fewer than ten. This chain uses TRBV23-1 with TRBJ2-2; weak D call: TRBD1 (6 bases). TRBV23-1 has ORF status, its function being uncertain. CDR3 length equals 17 residues. V was trimmed by 6 bases and J by 3 bases, leaving 20 bases between them. The DNA of the CDR3 is TGCGCCAGCAGGCCCGCGAAAACAGGGAGCGACACCGGGGAGCTGTTTTTT. Its translation is CASRPAKTGSDTGELFF.

This clonotype was seen more than once but under ten times. The gene calls are TRBV4-2 and TRBJ2-2; possibly TRBD1 for D (5 bases). The CDR3 is 16 amino acids. V dropped 0 bases and J dropped 5 bases, with 13 bases sitting between them. Per germline, CDR1 LGHNA and CDR2 YNFKEQ. The DNA for the CDR3 is TGTGCCAGCAGCCAAGATCAAGCGACAGCGACCGGGGAGCTGTTTTTT. Protein product: CASSQDQATATGELFF.